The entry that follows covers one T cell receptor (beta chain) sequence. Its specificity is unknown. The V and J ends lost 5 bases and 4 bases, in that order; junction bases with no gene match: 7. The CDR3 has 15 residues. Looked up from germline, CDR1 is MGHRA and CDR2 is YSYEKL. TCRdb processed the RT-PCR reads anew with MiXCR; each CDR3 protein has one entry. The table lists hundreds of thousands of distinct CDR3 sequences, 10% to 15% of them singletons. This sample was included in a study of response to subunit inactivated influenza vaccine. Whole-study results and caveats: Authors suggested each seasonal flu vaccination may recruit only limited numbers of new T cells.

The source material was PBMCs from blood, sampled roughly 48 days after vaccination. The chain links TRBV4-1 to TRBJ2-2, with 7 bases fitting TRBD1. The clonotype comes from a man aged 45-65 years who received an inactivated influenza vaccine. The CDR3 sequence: CASSSWDSLTGELFF. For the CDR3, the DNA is TGCGCCAGCAGCTCCTGGGACAGCCTCACCGGGGAGCTGTTTTTT.